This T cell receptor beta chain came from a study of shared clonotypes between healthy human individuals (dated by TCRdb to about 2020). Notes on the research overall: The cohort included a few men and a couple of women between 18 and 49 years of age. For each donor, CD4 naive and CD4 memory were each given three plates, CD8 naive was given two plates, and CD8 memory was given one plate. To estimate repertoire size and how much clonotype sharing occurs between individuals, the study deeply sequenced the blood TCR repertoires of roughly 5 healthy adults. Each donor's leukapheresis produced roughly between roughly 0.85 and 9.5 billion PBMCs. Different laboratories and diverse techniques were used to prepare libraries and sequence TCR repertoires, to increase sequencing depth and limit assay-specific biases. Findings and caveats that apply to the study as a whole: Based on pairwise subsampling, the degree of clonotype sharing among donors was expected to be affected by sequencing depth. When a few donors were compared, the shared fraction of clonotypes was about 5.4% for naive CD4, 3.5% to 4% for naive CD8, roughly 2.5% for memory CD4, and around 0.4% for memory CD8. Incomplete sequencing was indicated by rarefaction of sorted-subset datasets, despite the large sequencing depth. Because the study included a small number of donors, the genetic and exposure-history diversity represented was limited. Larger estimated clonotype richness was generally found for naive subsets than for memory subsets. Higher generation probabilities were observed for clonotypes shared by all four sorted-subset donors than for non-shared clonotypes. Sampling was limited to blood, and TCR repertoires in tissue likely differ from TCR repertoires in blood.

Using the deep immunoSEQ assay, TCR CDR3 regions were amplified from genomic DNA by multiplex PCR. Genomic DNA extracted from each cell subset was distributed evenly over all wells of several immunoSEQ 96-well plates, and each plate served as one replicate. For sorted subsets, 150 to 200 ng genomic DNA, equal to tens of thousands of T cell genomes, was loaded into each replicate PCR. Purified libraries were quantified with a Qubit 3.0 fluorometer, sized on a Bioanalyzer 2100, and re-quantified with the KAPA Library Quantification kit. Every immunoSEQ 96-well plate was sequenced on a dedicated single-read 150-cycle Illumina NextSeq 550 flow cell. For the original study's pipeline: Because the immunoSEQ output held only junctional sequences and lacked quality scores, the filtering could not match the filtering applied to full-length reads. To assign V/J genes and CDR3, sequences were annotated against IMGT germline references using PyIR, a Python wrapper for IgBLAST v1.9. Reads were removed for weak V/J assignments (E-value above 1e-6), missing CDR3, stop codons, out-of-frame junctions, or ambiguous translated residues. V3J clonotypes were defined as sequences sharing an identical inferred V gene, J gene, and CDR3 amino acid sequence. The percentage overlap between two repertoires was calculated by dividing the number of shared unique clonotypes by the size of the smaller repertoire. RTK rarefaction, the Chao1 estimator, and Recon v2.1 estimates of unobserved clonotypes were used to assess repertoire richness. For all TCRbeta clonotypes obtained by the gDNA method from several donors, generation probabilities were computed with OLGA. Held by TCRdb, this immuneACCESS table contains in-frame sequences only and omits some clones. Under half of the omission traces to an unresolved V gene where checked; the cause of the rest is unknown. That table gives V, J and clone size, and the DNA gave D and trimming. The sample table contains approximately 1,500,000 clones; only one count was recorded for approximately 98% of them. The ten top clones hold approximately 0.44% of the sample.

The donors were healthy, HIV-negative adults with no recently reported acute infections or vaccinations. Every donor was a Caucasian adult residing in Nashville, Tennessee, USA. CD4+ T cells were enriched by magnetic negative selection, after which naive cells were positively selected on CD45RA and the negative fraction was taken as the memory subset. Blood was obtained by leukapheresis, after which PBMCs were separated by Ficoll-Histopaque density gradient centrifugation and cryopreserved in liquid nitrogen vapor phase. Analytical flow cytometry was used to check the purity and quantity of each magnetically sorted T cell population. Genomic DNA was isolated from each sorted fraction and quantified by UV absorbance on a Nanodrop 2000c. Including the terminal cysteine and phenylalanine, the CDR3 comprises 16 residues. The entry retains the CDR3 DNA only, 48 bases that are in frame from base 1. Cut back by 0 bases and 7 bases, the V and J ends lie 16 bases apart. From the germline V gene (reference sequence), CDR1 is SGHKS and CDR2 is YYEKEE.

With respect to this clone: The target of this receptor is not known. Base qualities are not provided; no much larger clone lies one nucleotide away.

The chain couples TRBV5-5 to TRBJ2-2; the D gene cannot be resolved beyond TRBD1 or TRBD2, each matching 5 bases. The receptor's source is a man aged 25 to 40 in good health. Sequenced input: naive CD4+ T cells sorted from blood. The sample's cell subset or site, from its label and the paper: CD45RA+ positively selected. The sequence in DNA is TGTGCCAGCAGCTTGGTTTTTGCCAGGGAGAGCGGGGAGCTGTTTTTT. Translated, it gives CASSLVFARESGELFF.